This T cell receptor beta chain was sequenced in a study of cytomegalovirus exposure and HLA in healthy donors. At the level of the study: In an earlier analysis, around 100 million unique TCR beta sequences were found from 150 million to 200 million T cells. Whole-study results and caveats: Among TCR beta chains of equal frequency, HLA-associated ones were more clonally expanded in a later analysis. V- and J-gene trimming of TCR beta was linked (in a later analysis) to a missense DCLRE1C variant. Researchers had no immune exposure information except CMV serostatus available.

Primers: 60 Vbeta forward and 13 Jbeta reverse. Produced via immunoSEQ multiplex PCR; TCRdb's table is partial and in-frame only. Of some 120,000 clones listed, 75% are singletons. CDR1 and CDR2 (germline): MDHEN, SYDVKM. The trim removed 3 bases at V and 0 bases at J, leaving 9 bases unmatched. The length of the CDR3 is 17 residues. On this clone: Its cognate antigen is unknown.

The chain carries TRBV28 and TRBJ2-7, with 9 positions matching TRBD1. The source of this sequence is a woman under 30 in good health and CMV-seronegative. The sample taken for sequencing was PBMCs. This CDR3 is CASSFSGQGQSSYEQYF. The CDR3, as DNA: TGTGCCAGCAGTTTCTCGGGACAGGGTCAGAGCTCCTACGAGCAGTACTTC.